In this sample, the clone carrying this TCR beta chain turned up a few times. As yet, its antigen is unknown. This record belongs to a study of T cells in localized non-small cell lung cancer. The study, taken as a whole, reports: Tumor samples were not multi-region, leaving intratumor heterogeneity unexcluded. Appearing in adjacent lung were a median roughly 60 of the top 100 tumor clones. The highest T cell clonality was in uninvolved adjacent lung, above tumor. A higher density of T cells in blood coincided with extended overall survival.

Profiling relied on immunoSEQ multiplex PCR, and the TCRdb table lists in-frame clones only, not all of them. The sample lists about 1,700 clones; approximately 26% were seen once. The sample was lung tumor tissue, taken before any cancer treatment. The sequence came from a man aged 35 to 69 with stage I lung adenocarcinoma.

The CDR3 region has the DNA TGTGCCAGTAAGGGACTAGCGGGAGATCGATCCTACAATGAGCAGTTCTTC. Encoded protein: CASKGLAGDRSYNEQFF. This chain joins TRBV6-8 and TRBJ2-1; TRBD2 matches 14 bases. Germline assignment: CDR1 MNHGY and CDR2 SAAAGT. This CDR3 is built from 17 residues. V shed 9 bases, J shed 1 base, and the junction held 8 bases outside the gene matches.